The clone carrying this T cell receptor beta chain was found once. Its target is not known. The germline V and J ends were trimmed by 3 bases and 3 bases, with 19 bases remaining between them. The CDR3 spans 16 residues. This entry belongs to a study of persistence of HIV-infected CD4 T cells. Turning to the study itself: Blood samples, up to roughly 200 mL, came from multiple time points, except a couple of leukapheresis donors sampled once.

Study results and limitations: The rare CMV-responding cells with HIV-1 proviruses were not separately TCR-sequenced.

Cells were stimulated nonspecifically with anti-CD3/anti-CD28 magnetic beads. Sorting selected CD4+ T cells upregulating both CD40 ligand and CD69. The immunoSEQ assay was version 4, run in survey mode. Produced via immunoSEQ multiplex PCR; TCRdb's table is partial and in-frame only. The sample shows 40,000 to 60,000 clones, 70% to 90% of them seen only once. V is TRBV5-3 and J is TRBJ2-7; maybe TRBD2 (7 bases). TRBV5-3 is an ORF, and what it does is uncertain. This specimen consisted of CD4+ T cells sorted from PBMCs after approximately 20-hour stimulation, obtained from a patient who received antiretroviral therapy. The sequence was obtained from an adult woman with HIV who was CMV-seropositive. CDR3 residues: CARSWGPRSGDYEQYF. CDR3 nucleotide sequence: TGTGCCAGAAGCTGGGGGCCGCGGAGCGGGGACTACGAGCAGTACTTC.